Sequencing of this T cell receptor beta chain was carried out in a study of cytomegalovirus exposure and HLA in healthy donors. PCR primers comprised 60 Vbeta and 13 Jbeta primers. The method was immunoSEQ multiplex PCR; TCRdb's version includes in-frame clones alone and lacks a portion of them. The table includes some 80,000 clones, over 75% detected once. Study conclusions and caveats: The study dropped some indistinguishable V segments, TRBV6-2 and TRBV6-3 among them. Per a later analysis, HLA-associated TCR beta chains showed more clonal expansion than other, equally common TCR beta chains.

This clone was counted between two and nine times. Its antigen remains unknown. The V and J ends lost 0 bases and 2 bases respectively, with 7 bases between them. Germline V gene data show CDR1 as MNHEY and CDR2 as SVGAGI. The CDR3 consists of 15 residues. The sequence was collected from a middle-aged man in good health and CMV-seronegative. The sample was PBMCs. The rearrangement uses TRBV6-5 and TRBJ1-4; tentatively, D is TRBD1 (5 bases). CDR3 loop: CASSYSGGTNEKLFF. As DNA, the CDR3 is TGTGCCAGCAGTTACTCGGGGGGGACTAATGAAAAACTGTTTTTT.